This TCR beta chain was obtained from a study of T cell responses to AZD1222 COVID-19 vaccine. Study as a whole: Timing groups of about 4 and about 12 weeks for second doses were pooled.

Germline V gives CDR1 LGHNA, CDR2 YSLEER. V was clipped by 3 bases and J by 3 bases; unmatched bases: 6. The CDR3 has 15 amino acids. Sequencing was performed with immunoSEQ multiplex PCR; in TCRdb, only in-frame clones are kept and a portion is missing. The sample includes 150,000 or so clones, around nine tenths of them seen just once. The TCR was taken from an adult in good health. Material: peripheral blood, obtained on day 0 of AZD1222 vaccination. V gene TRBV4-3 combines with J gene TRBJ2-7, with 9 bases identical to TRBD1. The DNA for the CDR3 is TGCGCCAGCAGCCACGGGACAGGGATTAGCTACGAGCAGTACTTC. The encoded protein is CASSHGTGISYEQYF.